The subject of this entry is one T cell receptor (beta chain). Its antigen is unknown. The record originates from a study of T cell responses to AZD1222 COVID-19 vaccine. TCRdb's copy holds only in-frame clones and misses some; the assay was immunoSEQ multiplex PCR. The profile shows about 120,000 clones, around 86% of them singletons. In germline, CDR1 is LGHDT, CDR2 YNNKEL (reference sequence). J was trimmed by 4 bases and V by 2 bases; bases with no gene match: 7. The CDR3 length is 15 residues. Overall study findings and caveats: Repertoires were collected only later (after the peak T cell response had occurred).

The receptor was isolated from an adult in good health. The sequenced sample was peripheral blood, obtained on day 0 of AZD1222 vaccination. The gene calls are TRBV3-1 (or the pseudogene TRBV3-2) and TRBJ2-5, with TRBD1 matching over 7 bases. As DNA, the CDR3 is TGTGCCAGCAGCCAACTCGACAGGGCCCCAGAGACCCAGTACTTC. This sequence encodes CASSQLDRAPETQYF.